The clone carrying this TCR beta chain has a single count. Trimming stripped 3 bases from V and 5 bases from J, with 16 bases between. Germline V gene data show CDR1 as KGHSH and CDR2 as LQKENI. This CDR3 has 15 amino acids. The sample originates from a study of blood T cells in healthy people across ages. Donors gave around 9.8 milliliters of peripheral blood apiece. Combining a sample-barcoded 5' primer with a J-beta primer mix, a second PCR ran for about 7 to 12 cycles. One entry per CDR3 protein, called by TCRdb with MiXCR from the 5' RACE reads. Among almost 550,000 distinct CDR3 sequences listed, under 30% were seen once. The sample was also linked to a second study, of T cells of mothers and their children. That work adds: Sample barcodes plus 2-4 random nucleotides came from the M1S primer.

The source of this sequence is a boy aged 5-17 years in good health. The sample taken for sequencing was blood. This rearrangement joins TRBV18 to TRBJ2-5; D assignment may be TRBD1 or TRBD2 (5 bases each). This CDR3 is CASSPRDRYKETQYF. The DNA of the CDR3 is TGTGCCAGCTCACCCAGGGACCGCTACAAGGAGACCCAGTACTTC.